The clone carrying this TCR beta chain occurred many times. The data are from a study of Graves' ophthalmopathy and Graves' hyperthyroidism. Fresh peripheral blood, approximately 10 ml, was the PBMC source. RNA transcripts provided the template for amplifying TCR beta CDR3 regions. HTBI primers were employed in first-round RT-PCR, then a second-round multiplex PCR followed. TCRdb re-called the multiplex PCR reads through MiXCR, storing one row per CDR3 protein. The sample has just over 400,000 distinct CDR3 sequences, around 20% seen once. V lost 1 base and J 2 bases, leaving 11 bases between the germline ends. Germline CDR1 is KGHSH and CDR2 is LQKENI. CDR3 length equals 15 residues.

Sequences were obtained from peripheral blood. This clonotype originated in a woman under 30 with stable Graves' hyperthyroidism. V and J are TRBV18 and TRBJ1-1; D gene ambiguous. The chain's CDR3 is CASSPLGNFNTEAFF. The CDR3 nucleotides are TGTGCCAGCTCACCACTCGGAAATTTCAACACTGAAGCTTTCTTT.